Listed here are 18 T cell receptor beta chains from one sample, sequenced in a study of cytomegalovirus exposure and HLA in healthy donors. Amplification used 60 Vbeta primers and 13 Jbeta primers. Measured with immunoSEQ multiplex PCR; TCRdb has only the in-frame clones, and not every one. The sample holds 140,000 or so clones; around 59% are singletons and the top ten take less than 2%. Sequencing used PBMCs. These receptors all come from a male donor in good health and CMV-seronegative.

The sample holds one count of this clone. The V gene is TRBV28, the J gene TRBJ1-6; unclear D gene. The CDR3 length is 12 residues. Per germline, CDR1 MDHEN and CDR2 SYDVKM. Trimming pared 4 bases from V and 7 bases from J, leaving 5 bases between. This CDR3 is CASSSGNSPLHF. DNA for the CDR3: TGTGCCAGCAGTTCGGGAAATTCACCCCTCCACTTT.

The V gene is TRBV30, the J gene TRBJ2-7; TRBD2 aligns across 7 bases. Trimming cost V 1 base and J 0 bases; bases outside gene matches: 3. This CDR3 has 14 residues. Germline CDR1 is GTSNPN and CDR2 is SVGIG (reference sequence). The chain's CDR3 is CAWSGEGSSYEQYF. DNA for the CDR3: TGTGCCTGGAGTGGGGAGGGTAGCTCCTACGAGCAGTACTTC.

A few counts support this clone. The chain joins TRBV29-1 to TRBJ1-3, with 9 positions matching TRBD1. Germline V CDR1 and CDR2: SQVTM, ANQGSEA. The CDR3 loop spans 15 amino acids. Trimming took 4 bases from V and 0 from J; bases not matched to a gene: 4. The DNA of the CDR3 is TGCAGCGTTGCCGGGACAGGGATCTCTGGAAACACCATATATTTT. Protein product: CSVAGTGISGNTIYF.

In this sample, this clone turned up once. J is TRBJ1-6 and V is TRBV15, with TRBD1 matching 7 bases. CDR3 size: 16 residues. Germline V gene sequence: CDR1 LNHNV, CDR2 YYDKDF (reference sequence). Unmatched junction bases numbered 7, after V lost 2 bases and J lost 6 bases. The CDR3 coding sequence is TGTGCCACCAGCAGACTATACAGGGGCGGTAATTCACCCCTCCACTTT. Protein sequence: CATSRLYRGGNSPLHF.

This clone was seen more than once but under ten times. The chain couples TRBV7-9 to TRBJ2-1; 10 bases are a match to TRBD2. CDR1 is SEHNR and CDR2 is FQNEAQ in the germline V gene (reference sequence). The CDR3 spans 13 residues. Trimming cost V 5 bases and J 8 bases; bases outside gene matches: 3. The CDR3 here is CASSRLAGDEQFF. CDR3 in DNA: TGTGCCAGCAGCCGCCTAGCGGGGGATGAGCAGTTCTTC. The entire variable domain, with the rest obtained from reference TRBV7-9 and TRBJ2-1, is as follows: DTGVSQNPRHKITKRGQNVTFRCDPISEHNRLYWYRQTLGQGPEFLTYFQNEAQLEKSRLLSDRFSAERPKGSFSTLEIQRTEQGDSAMYLCASSRLAGDEQFFGPGTRLTVL.

This clone was detected a few times. CDR3 region: CASSRDSGAPLHF. The CDR3 DNA reads TGTGCCAGCAGCCGGGATAGTGGAGCACCCCTCCACTTT. The chain recombines TRBV7-9 with TRBJ1-6; D not certain. The V gene's germline CDR1 is SEHNR and CDR2 FQNEAQ (reference sequence). V was pared by 5 bases and J by 11 bases, with 13 bases between. This CDR3 comprises 13 residues.

The chain recombines TRBV5-4 with TRBJ2-1; 7 bases are shared with TRBD2. The germline V gene encodes CDR1 SGHNT and CDR2 YYREEE (reference sequence). This CDR3 comprises 13 residues. J was trimmed by 10 bases and V by 4 bases; bases with no gene match: 8. The CDR3 sequence is CASSPGGLGEQFF. The CDR3 DNA reads as TGTGCCAGCAGCCCCGGGGGGTTAGGGGAGCAGTTCTTC.

The rearrangement links TRBV18 to TRBJ1-1; 12 bases are a match to TRBD1. Germline assignment: CDR1 KGHSH and CDR2 LQKENI. V shed 3 bases and J 4 bases; nucleotides not matched to a gene: 0. The CDR3 is 14 residues long. The CDR3 nucleotides read TGTGCCAGCTCACCGGGACAGGGGGCCACTGAAGCTTTCTTT. Translating it yields CASSPGQGATEAFF.

This clone showed up just a few times. The chain recombines TRBV6-1 with TRBJ2-7; TRBD1 aligns across 7 bases. The germline V gene has CDR1 MNHNS and CDR2 SASEGT. Germline trimming cut 2 bases from V and 2 bases from J; bases unmatched to any gene: 6. The CDR3 is made up of 15 amino acids. Written as DNA, the CDR3 is TGTGCCAGCAGTGAATACGGGACAGAAACCTACGAGCAGTACTTC. It specifies CASSEYGTETYEQYF.

This clone occurred a few times. This chain links TRBV5-4 with TRBJ1-2; 8 nucleotides agree with TRBD1. After removal of 4 bases from V and 4 bases from J, the junction contained 3 bases not matched to a gene. CDR1 SGHNT and CDR2 YYREEE come from the germline V gene (reference sequence). This CDR3 is 13 amino acids long. CDR3 region: CASSEGTGYGYTF. The CDR3, as DNA: TGTGCCAGCAGCGAGGGGACAGGCTATGGCTACACCTTC. Filled out from reference TRBV5-4 and TRBJ1-2, the complete variable domain reads ETGVTQSPTHLIKTRGQQVTLRCSSQSGHNTVSWYQQALGQGPQFIFQYYREEENGRGNFPPRFSGLQFPNYSSELNVNALELDDSALYLCASSEGTGYGYTFGSGTRLTVV.

The rearrangement links TRBV19 to TRBJ1-2; 7 nucleotides match TRBD1. J was trimmed by 4 bases and V by 7 bases; bases with no gene match: 6. CDR3 length: 13 amino acids. The germline CDR1 and CDR2 sequences are LNHDA and SQIVND (reference sequence). CDR3 nucleotide sequence: TGTGCCAGTACTAGGGGACAGTTCTATGGCTACACCTTC. This codes for CASTRGQFYGYTF.

This chain links TRBV4-3 with TRBJ2-3; a weak D match, TRBD1 (6 bases). Germline V lookup: CDR1 LGHNA, CDR2 YSLEER. This CDR3 region has 17 residues. Trimming removed 4 bases at V and 5 bases at J, with 22 bases between. CDR3 sequence (DNA): TGCGCCAGCAGCCCCCTAATAGCCAGGGGAGAGATAGATACGCAGTATTTT. Translating it yields CASSPLIARGEIDTQYF.

V is TRBV6-5 and J is TRBJ2-5; 7 bases agree with TRBD1. The CDR3 is made up of 14 amino acids. Germline CDR1 is MNHEY and CDR2 is SVGAGI. V lost 2 bases, J lost 5 bases, and 5 bases stayed unmatched. CDR3 sequence (DNA): TGTGCCAGCAGTTACAACAGGGGATTCGAGACCCAGTACTTC. This translates into CASSYNRGFETQYF.

This clone was counted a single time. The DNA of the CDR3 is TGTGCCAGCAGCCGATTAATGGGAGAGGGCTATGGCTACACCTTC. It is translated as CASSRLMGEGYGYTF. The rearrangement uses TRBV7-8 and TRBJ1-2; D call uncertain. V was cut by 5 bases and J by 4 bases, with 17 bases left in between. The CDR3 has 15 residues. The germline V gene has CDR1 SGHVS and CDR2 FQNEAQ.

The chain carries TRBV15 and TRBJ2-7; 7 positions match TRBD1. From germline, CDR1 is LNHNV and CDR2 YYDKDF (reference sequence). The CDR3 sequence is 14 residues long. V gave up 7 bases and J gave up 0 bases; unmatched junction bases: 6. CDR3 coding DNA: TGTGCCACCACGACCCGGGACAGCTCCTACGAGCAGTACTTC. Amino acid sequence: CATTTRDSSYEQYF.

J is TRBJ2-2 and V is TRBV29-1; 14 nucleotides line up with TRBD2. This CDR3 comprises 16 residues. Germline CDR1 reads SQVTM; CDR2 reads ANQGSEA. J gave up 4 bases and V 7 bases, and 8 bases lay outside the gene matches. The CDR3 here is CSAGLAGGVFTGELFF. DNA for the CDR3: TGCAGCGCCGGACTAGCGGGGGGCGTGTTCACCGGGGAGCTGTTTTTT.

This clone was observed once. Different DNA sequences within this sample yield the same CDR3. J is TRBJ1-5 and V is TRBV18; D possibly corresponds to TRBD1 (6 bases). Between the trimmed V and J ends, which lost 4 bases and 4 bases, there was a span of 11 bases. The germline CDR1 and CDR2 sequences are KGHSH and LQKENI. CDR3 length: 14 residues. The CDR3: CASSLGQSNQPQHF. CDR3 DNA sequence: TGTGCCAGCTCACTCGGACAGTCAAATCAGCCCCAGCATTTT.

The V gene is TRBV7-2, the J gene TRBJ2-1; the match to TRBD2 covers 11 bases. This CDR3 has 19 residues. Germline CDR1 is SGHTA and CDR2 is FQGNSA. The V gene end was trimmed by 8 bases and the J gene end by 9 bases; junction bases not matched to a gene: 24. The CDR3 sequence is CASAQSPTSSGGARGEQFF. The CDR3 nucleotides read TGTGCCAGCGCACAAAGTCCCACCAGTAGCGGGGGGGCTAGGGGTGAGCAGTTCTTC.